This T cell receptor (beta chain) was observed in a study of blood T cell repertoires in COVID-19 (dated by TCRdb to the early 2020s). With regard to the full study: The collaborator samples originated in the United States, Italy and Spain and spanned the acute and convalescent phases of COVID-19. Samples were obtained from the ongoing ImmuneRACE study (first 160 participants) and from over 1,000 subjects provided by 6 global collaborators. The material from the prospective study consisted of cDNA or gDNA derived from T cells, B-cell-depleted T cells, or PBMCs. Nearly every sample came with metadata listing a de-identified subject ID, COVID-19 status, age in years and sex. The repertoires were released in a freely available public database intended as a resource for research on the immune response to SARS-CoV-2. Subjects who had been exposed to COVID-19, were actively infected with it, or had recovered from it provided the deeply sampled blood TCRbeta repertoires that made up the dataset. Where available, HLA class I and class II types were obtained from metadata supplied by the sample provider rather than from assay-based typing.

V lost 7 bases and J lost 0 bases; the stretch between them is 14 bases long. The CDR3, from cysteine to phenylalanine, totals 15 residues. Kept here is only the CDR3 DNA, which spans 45 bases and is read in frame from base 1. According to the germline V gene, CDR1 reads SGHTS and CDR2 reads YDEGEE. Of note for this clone: Its antigen remains undetermined. No base quality information exists; no much larger clone differs at one position.

Each collaborating institution followed its own protocols to collect whole blood in K2EDTA tubes. For TCRbeta analysis, collaborators shipped samples in one of three forms: frozen whole blood, isolated PBMCs, or DNA extracted from either of those sample types. Study-wide findings and limitations: The amount of clinical and demographic metadata varied by source and participant and was provided uncurated.

TCRbeta CDR3 regions were amplified from genomic DNA by means of the immunoSEQ Assay, a bias-controlled multiplex PCR. The authors' analysis ran thus. Nucleated cell counts per sample were estimated from amplification of reference gene primers within the assay. Sequence reads were collapsed and filtered to measure the absolute abundance of every unique TCRbeta CDR3 rearrangement. Productive Simpson clonality was computed per sample as the square root of Simpson's diversity index over productive rearrangements. TCRdb holds this immuneACCESS table with in-frame rearrangements only. Some clones are missing; in checked studies, unresolved V genes explain under half, and the rest has no known cause. V, J and clone size are those of that table, while D and trimming were read from the DNA. The sample table holds roughly 100,000 clones, of which roughly nine tenths were seen once. Jointly, the top ten make up under 2.5% of the sample.

Sequenced material: peripheral blood. The origin of this receptor is a man between 45 and 60 years old with active COVID-19. In this chain, TRBV5-8 is recombined with TRBJ2-1; a weak D assignment points to TRBD1 (5 bases agree). The base sequence is TGTGCCAGCGGATTGACAGAGACCTCCTACAATGAGCAGTTCTTC. Translated, it reads CASGLTETSYNEQFF.